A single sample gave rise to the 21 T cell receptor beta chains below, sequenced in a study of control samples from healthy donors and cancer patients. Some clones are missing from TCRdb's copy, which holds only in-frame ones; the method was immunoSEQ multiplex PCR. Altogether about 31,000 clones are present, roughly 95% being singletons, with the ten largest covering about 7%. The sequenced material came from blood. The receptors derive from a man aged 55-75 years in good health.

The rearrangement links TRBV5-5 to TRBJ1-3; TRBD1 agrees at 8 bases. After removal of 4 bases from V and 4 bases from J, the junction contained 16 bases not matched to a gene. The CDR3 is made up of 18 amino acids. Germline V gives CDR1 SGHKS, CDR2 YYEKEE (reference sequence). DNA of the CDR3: TGTGCCAGCAGCCCTATGTCTGGCAGGGGGCTGTCAGGAAACACCATATATTTT. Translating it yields CASSPMSGRGLSGNTIYF.

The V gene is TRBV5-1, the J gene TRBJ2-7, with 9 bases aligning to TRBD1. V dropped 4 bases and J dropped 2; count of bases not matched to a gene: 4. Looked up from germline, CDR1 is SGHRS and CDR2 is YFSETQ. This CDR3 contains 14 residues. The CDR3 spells CASSIDRGTYEQYF. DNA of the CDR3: TGCGCCAGCAGCATAGACAGGGGGACCTACGAGCAGTACTTC.

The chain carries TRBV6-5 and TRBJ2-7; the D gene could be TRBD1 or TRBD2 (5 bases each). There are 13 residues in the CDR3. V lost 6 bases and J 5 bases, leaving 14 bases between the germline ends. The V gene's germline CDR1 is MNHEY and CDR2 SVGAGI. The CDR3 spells CASSYMGVNEQYF. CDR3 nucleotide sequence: TGTGCCAGCAGCTATATGGGGGTAAACGAGCAGTACTTC.

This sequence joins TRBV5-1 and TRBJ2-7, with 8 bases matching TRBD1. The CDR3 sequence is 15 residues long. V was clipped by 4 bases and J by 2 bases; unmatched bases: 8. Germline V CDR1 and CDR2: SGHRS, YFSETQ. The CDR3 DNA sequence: TGCGCCAGCAGCCCCCTGACAGGGGCGACCTACGAGCAGTACTTC. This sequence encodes CASSPLTGATYEQYF.

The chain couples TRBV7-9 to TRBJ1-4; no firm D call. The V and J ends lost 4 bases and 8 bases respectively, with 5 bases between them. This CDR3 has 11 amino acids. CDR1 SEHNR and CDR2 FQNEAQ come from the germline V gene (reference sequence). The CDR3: CASSSVEKLFF. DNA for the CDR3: TGTGCCAGCAGCTCAGTAGAAAAACTGTTTTTT.

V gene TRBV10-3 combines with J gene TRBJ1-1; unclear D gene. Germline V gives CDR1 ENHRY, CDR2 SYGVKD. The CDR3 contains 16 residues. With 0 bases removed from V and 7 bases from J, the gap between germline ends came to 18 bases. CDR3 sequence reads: CAISESIGTGRSEAFF. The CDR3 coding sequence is TGTGCCATCAGTGAGTCGATAGGCACCGGACGGAGTGAAGCTTTCTTT.

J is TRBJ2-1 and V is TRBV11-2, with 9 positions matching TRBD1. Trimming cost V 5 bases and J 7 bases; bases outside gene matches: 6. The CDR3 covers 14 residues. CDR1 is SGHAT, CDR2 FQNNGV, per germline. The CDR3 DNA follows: TGTGCCAGCAGCCCGGGGACAGGGAGGAATGAGCAGTTCTTC. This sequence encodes CASSPGTGRNEQFF.

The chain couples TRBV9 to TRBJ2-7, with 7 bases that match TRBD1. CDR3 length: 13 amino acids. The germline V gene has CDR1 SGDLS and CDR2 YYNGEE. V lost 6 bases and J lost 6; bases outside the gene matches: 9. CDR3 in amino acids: CASTKRQGAEQYF. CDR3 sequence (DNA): TGTGCCAGCACCAAGAGACAGGGAGCCGAGCAGTACTTC.

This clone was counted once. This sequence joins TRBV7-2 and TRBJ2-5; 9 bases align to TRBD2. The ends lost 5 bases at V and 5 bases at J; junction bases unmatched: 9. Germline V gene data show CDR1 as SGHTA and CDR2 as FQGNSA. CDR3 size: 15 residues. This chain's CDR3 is CASSPGTSSSETQYF. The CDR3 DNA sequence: TGTGCCAGCAGCCCCGGGACTAGCAGTAGCGAGACCCAGTACTTC.

CDR3 nucleotides: TGCGCCAGCAGCCAAGATCGGGGACAGGGGGCAGATACGCAGTATTTT. It encodes CASSQDRGQGADTQYF. The chain recombines TRBV4-3 with TRBJ2-3; 11 nucleotides agree with TRBD1. The germline V gene has CDR1 LGHNA and CDR2 YSLEER. Trimming at V came to 0 bases and at J to 4 bases, leaving 3 bases not matched to a gene. The CDR3 is made up of 16 amino acids.

The chain's CDR3 is CAWSAQKGEKLFF. CDR3 in DNA: TGTGCCTGGAGTGCCCAGAAAGGGGAAAAACTGTTTTTT. V gene TRBV30 combines with J gene TRBJ1-4; D ambiguous. This CDR3 is built from 13 residues. CDR1 and CDR2 (germline): GTSNPN, SVGIG (reference sequence). V lost 1 base to trimming and J lost 8 bases, with 11 bases between them.

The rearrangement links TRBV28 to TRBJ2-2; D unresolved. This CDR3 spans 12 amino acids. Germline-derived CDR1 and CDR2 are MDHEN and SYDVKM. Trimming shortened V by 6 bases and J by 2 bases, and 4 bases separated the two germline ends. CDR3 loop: CASRTNTGELFF. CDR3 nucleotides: TGTGCCAGCAGAACAAACACCGGGGAGCTGTTTTTT. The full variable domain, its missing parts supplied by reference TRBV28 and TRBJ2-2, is DVKVTQSSRYLVKRTGEKVFLECVQDMDHENMFWYRQDPGLGLRLIYFSYDVKMKEKGDIPEGYSVSREKKERFSLILESASTNQTSMYLCASRTNTGELFFGEGSRLTVL.

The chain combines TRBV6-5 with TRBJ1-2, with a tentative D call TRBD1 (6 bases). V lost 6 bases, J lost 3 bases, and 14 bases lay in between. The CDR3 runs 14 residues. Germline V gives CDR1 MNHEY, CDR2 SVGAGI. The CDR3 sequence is CASRGGPIYYGYTF. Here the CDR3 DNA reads TGTGCCAGCAGAGGGGGACCGATTTACTATGGCTACACCTTC.

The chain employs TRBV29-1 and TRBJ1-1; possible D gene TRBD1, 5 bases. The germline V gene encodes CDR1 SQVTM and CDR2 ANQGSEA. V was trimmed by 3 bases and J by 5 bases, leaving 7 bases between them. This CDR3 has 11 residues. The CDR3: CSVDRGTEAFF. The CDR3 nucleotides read TGCAGCGTTGATAGGGGAACTGAAGCTTTCTTT.

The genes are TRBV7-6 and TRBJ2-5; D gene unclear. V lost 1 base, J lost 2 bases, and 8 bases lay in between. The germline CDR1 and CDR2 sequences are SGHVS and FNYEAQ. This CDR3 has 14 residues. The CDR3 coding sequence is TGTGCCAGCAGCTTAGGGACGGATCAAGAGACCCAGTACTTC. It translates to CASSLGTDQETQYF.

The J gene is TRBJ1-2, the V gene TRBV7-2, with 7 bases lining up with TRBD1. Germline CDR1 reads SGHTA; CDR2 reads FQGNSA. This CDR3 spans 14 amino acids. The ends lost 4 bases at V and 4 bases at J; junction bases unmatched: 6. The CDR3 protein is CASSSDRAVYGYTF. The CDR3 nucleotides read TGTGCCAGCAGCTCCGACAGGGCGGTCTATGGCTACACCTTC. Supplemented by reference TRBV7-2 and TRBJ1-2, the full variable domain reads GAGVSQSPSNKVTEKGKDVELRCDPISGHTALYWYRQSLGQGLEFLIYFQGNSAPDKSGLPSDRFSAERTGGSVSTLTIQRTQQEDSAVYLCASSSDRAVYGYTFGSGTRLTVV.

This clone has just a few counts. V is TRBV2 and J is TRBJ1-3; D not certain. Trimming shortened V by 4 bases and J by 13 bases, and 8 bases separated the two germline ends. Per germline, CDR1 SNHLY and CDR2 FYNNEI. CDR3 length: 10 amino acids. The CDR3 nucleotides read TGTGCCAGCAGTGTGAGGGCTATATATTTT. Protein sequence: CASSVRAIYF.

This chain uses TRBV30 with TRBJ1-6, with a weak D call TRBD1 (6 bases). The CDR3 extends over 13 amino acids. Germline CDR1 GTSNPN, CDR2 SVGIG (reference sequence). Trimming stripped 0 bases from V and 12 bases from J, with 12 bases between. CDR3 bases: TGTGCCTGGAGTGTAGGGGGGGAGGTACCCCTCCACTTT. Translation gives CAWSVGGEVPLHF.

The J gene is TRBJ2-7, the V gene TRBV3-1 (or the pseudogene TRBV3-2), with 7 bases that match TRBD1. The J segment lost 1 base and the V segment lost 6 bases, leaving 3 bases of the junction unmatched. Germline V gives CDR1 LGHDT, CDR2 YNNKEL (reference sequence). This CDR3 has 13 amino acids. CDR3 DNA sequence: TGTGCCAGCAGAATCAGGGGGTCCTACGAGCAGTACTTC. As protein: CASRIRGSYEQYF.

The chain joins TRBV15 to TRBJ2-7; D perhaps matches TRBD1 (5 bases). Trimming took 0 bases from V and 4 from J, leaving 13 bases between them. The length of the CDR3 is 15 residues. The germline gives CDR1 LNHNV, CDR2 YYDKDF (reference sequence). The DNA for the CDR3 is TGTGCCACCAGCAGAGAGCGGTACAGGCCTTACGAGCAGTACTTC. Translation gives CATSRERYRPYEQYF.

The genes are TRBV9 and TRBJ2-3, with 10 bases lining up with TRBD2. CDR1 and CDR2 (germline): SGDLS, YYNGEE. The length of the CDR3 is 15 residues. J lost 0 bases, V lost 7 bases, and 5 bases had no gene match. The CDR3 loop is CASGRAGGSTDTQYF. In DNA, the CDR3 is TGTGCCAGCGGTAGAGCGGGGGGGAGCACAGATACGCAGTATTTT. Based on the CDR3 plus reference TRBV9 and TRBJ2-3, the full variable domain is DSGVTQTPKHLITATGQRVTLRCSPRSGDLSVYWYQQSLDQGLQFLIQYYNGEERAKGNILERFSAQQFPDLHSELNLSSLELGDSALYFCASGRAGGSTDTQYFGPGTRLTVL.